The rows below give T cell receptor beta chains drawn from one sample of a study of T cell repertoires in cytomegalovirus infection. No antigens are known for them. TCRdb re-called the reads with MiXCR, one entry per CDR3 protein. This table has around 900,000 distinct CDR3 sequences, approximately 31% appearing once. The material sequenced was cultured CD8+ T cells from PBMCs, taken from culture after CMV antigen stimulation. These receptors originate from a human donor in good health (CMV status not recorded). Some clones in this sample may be carry-over from other donors' samples. Both conserved end residues are part of each CDR3. The D gene is left open where the match is weak. Some rows mark clone size as missing; the rest say once, few, many or name a class of expanded clone.

TRBJ1-3,TRBV27,NA,NA,CVSIPRWGSGNTIYF,TGTGTCAGCATTCCTCGTTGGGGCTCTGGAAACACCATATATTTT
TRBJ2-5,TRBV7-8,NA,NA,CASSPWTEYQETQYF,TGTGCCAGCAGCCCTTGGACAGAATACCAAGAGACCCAGTACTTC
TRBJ1-5,TRBV6-5,NA,NA,CASRDGYYSNQPQHF,TGTGCCAGCAGGGACGGATACTATAGCAATCAGCCCCAGCATTTT
TRBJ2-2,TRBV12-3/TRBV12-4,NA,NA,CASRWGGELFF,TGTGCCAGCAGATGGGGGGGGGAGCTGTTTTTT
TRBJ2-3,TRBV6-6,NA,NA,CASSFSTSLRTDTQYF,TGTGCCAGCAGTTTTTCGACCTCCCTTCGCACAGATACGCAGTATTTT
TRBJ1-2,TRBV6-5,few,NA,CASSYSGPDTNYGYTF,TGTGCCAGCAGTTATTCGGGTCCTGACACTAACTATGGCTACACCTTC
TRBJ2-3,TRBV27,NA,TRBD2,CASSLWGVGGRTDTQYF,TGTGCCAGCAGTTTATGGGGGGTGGGAGGGCGCACAGATACGCAGTATTTT
TRBJ2-7,TRBV5-1,NA,NA,CASSLASSSRDTTYEQYF,TGCGCCAGCAGCTTGGCCTCGTCGTCGAGGGACACAACCTACGAGCAGTACTTC
TRBJ2-1,TRBV7-2,many,NA,CASSPRGGIEEQFF,TGTGCCAGCAGCCCCCGGGGTGGCATCGAGGAGCAGTTCTTC
TRBJ2-3,TRBV4-3,NA,TRBD1,CASSHGQGKVTDTQYF,TGCGCCAGCAGCCACGGACAGGGGAAGGTCACAGATACGCAGTATTTT
TRBJ1-1,TRBV7-9,NA,NA,CASNPLKDVDTGAFF,TGTGCCAGCAACCCCCTCAAAGACGTGGACACTGGAGCTTTCTTT
TRBJ2-4,TRBV12-3/TRBV12-4,NA,NA,CASMADVEGNIQYF,TGTGCCAGCATGGCGGACGTGGAGGGGAACATTCAGTACTTC
TRBJ1-5,TRBV27,NA,NA,CASSLYGYGNQPQHF,TGTGCCAGCAGTTTATACGGTTATGGCAATCAGCCCCAGCATTTT
TRBJ2-7,TRBV14,NA,TRBD2,CASSQDRRGVYEQYF,TGTGCCAGCAGCCAAGATCGACGGGGGGTCTACGAGCAGTACTTC
TRBJ2-5,TRBV5-5,NA,NA,CASSLRRVEVYQETQYF,TGTGCCAGCAGCTTGCGCAGGGTTGAGGTGTACCAAGAGACCCAGTACTTC
TRBJ2-5,TRBV7-2,many,NA,CASRGTGGIQETQYF,TGTGCCAGCAGGGGCACGGGCGGGATCCAAGAGACCCAGTACTTC
TRBJ2-3,TRBV27,NA,TRBD2,CASSPLAGRTDTQYF,TGTGCCAGCAGTCCCCTAGCGGGCCGCACAGATACGCAGTATTTT
TRBJ2-5,TRBV4-2,few,NA,CASSQDNRGGEETQYF,TGTGCCAGCAGCCAAGATAACAGGGGAGGGGAAGAGACCCAGTACTTC
TRBJ1-5,TRBV27,NA,TRBD1,CASKVGGQGSQPQHF,TGTGCCAGCAAAGTTGGGGGACAGGGGTCTCAGCCCCAGCATTTT
TRBJ2-2,TRBV11-2,few,NA,CASSLVRRNTGELFF,TGTGCCAGCAGCTTAGTGCGGCGGAACACCGGGGAGCTGTTTTTT
TRBJ1-3,TRBV6-1,NA,NA,CASSGPTGPTSGNTIYF,TGTGCCAGCAGTGGCCCTACAGGGCCCACCTCTGGAAACACCATATATTTT
TRBJ1-5,TRBV10-3,few,NA,CAIRQGIGNQPQHF,TGTGCCATCAGGCAGGGGATTGGCAATCAGCCCCAGCATTTT
TRBJ2-1,TRBV6-5,NA,TRBD2,CASSTPQLAGRILNEQFF,TGTGCCAGCAGTACCCCTCAACTAGCGGGAAGGATACTCAATGAGCAGTTCTTC
TRBJ2-3,TRBV6-2/TRBV6-3,few,TRBD2,CASSLDGGAGRDTQYF,TGTGCCAGCAGTTTAGACGGGGGGGCCGGGAGAGATACGCAGTATTTT
TRBJ1-2,TRBV3-1,NA,TRBD1,CASSQGLPMSTGEGYGYTF,TGTGCCAGCAGCCAAGGTCTTCCGATGTCGACAGGGGAAGGCTATGGCTACACCTTC
TRBJ2-1,TRBV7-9,NA,NA,CASSKRDKGFYNEQFF,TGTGCCAGCAGCAAGCGGGACAAGGGTTTCTACAATGAGCAGTTCTTC
TRBJ2-1,TRBV7-9,few,TRBD2,CASSPRWLAGGNEQFF,TGTGCCAGCAGCCCTAGATGGCTAGCGGGGGGCAATGAGCAGTTCTTC
TRBJ1-5,TRBV20-1,once,NA,CSAKRDSGSNQPQHF,TGCAGTGCTAAACGGGACTCTGGGAGCAATCAGCCCCAGCATTTT
TRBJ2-1,TRBV12-3/TRBV12-4,NA,TRBD2,CASSNHIAGAYNEQFF,TGTGCCAGCAGCAATCACATAGCGGGGGCCTACAATGAGCAGTTCTTC
TRBJ2-5,TRBV27,few,NA,CASSLVQGSWQETQYF,TGTGCCAGCAGTTTAGTCCAGGGGAGTTGGCAAGAGACCCAGTACTTC
TRBJ1-2,TRBV24-1,few,NA,CATSDGPEAGYTF,TGTGCCACCAGTGATGGGCCCGAGGCTGGCTACACCTTC
TRBJ2-3,TRBV12-3/TRBV12-4,NA,TRBD2,CASSLVWEGDTDTQYF,TGTGCCAGCAGTTTAGTCTGGGAGGGCGACACAGATACGCAGTATTTT
TRBJ2-3,TRBV7-8,NA,NA,CASSLDVTTGVTTDTQYF,TGTGCCAGCAGCTTAGATGTAACGACCGGTGTAACTACAGATACGCAGTATTTT
TRBJ2-2,TRBV6-5,NA,TRBD2,CASSYSLAGGRGGELFF,TGTGCCAGCAGTTACTCGCTAGCGGGGGGTCGTGGCGGGGAGCTGTTTTTT
TRBJ2-7,TRBV18,NA,TRBD1,CASSQDRDPLHEQYF,TGTGCCAGCTCCCAAGACAGGGACCCTCTGCACGAGCAGTACTTC
TRBJ1-5,TRBV19,few,TRBD1,CASTEGQGRVQPQHF,TGTGCCAGTACCGAGGGACAGGGTAGGGTTCAGCCCCAGCATTTT
TRBJ2-3,TRBV7-6,NA,TRBD1,CASSYFRDRGRRRDTQYF,TGTGCCAGCAGCTATTTTAGGGACAGGGGGCGAAGGCGAGATACGCAGTATTTT
TRBJ2-1,TRBV12-3/TRBV12-4,many,NA,CASSSWDRGYNEQFF,TGTGCCAGCAGCTCCTGGGACCGGGGCTACAATGAGCAGTTCTTC
TRBJ2-7,TRBV6-1,NA,TRBD1,CASSEAVGTGRREQYF,TGTGCCAGCAGTGAAGCTGTAGGGACAGGCCGTCGGGAGCAGTACTTC
TRBJ2-3,TRBV12-3/TRBV12-4,few,TRBD1,CASSSGTVQYF,TGTGCCAGCAGTTCCGGGACAGTGCAGTATTTT
TRBJ2-6,TRBV7-9,NA,TRBD1,CASSQDRELISGANVLTF,TGTGCCAGCAGCCAGGACAGGGAACTCATCTCTGGGGCCAACGTCCTGACTTTC
TRBJ1-2,TRBV12-3/TRBV12-4,many,NA,CATRQSLLYGYTF,TGTGCCACACGACAGAGCCTCCTTTATGGCTACACCTTC
TRBJ1-2,TRBV6-2/TRBV6-3,NA,TRBD1,CASSYETGDGYTF,TGTGCCAGCAGTTACGAAACAGGGGACGGCTACACCTTC
TRBJ1-5,TRBV15,NA,NA,CAASRDSNQPQHF,TGTGCCGCCAGCAGGGATAGCAATCAGCCCCAGCATTTT
TRBJ2-1,TRBV25-1,NA,NA,CASSDPLVLSYNEQFF,TGTGCCAGCAGTGACCCCCTGGTACTATCCTACAATGAGCAGTTCTTC
TRBJ2-7,TRBV20-1,NA,NA,CSARDGGDPLYEQYF,TGCAGTGCTAGAGATGGGGGAGATCCCCTATACGAGCAGTACTTC
TRBJ1-4,TRBV10-3,NA,NA,CAIKMREGTTNEKLFF,TGTGCCATCAAGATGAGGGAGGGGACAACTAATGAAAAACTGTTTTTT
TRBJ2-2,TRBV4-1,NA,NA,CASSQTPARELFF,TGCGCCAGCAGCCAAACCCCGGCCCGGGAGCTGTTTTTT
TRBJ2-1,TRBV6-1,NA,NA,CASSESWRYNEQFF,TGTGCCAGCAGTGAAAGTTGGCGATACAATGAGCAGTTCTTC
TRBJ2-5,TRBV7-9,many,NA,CASSPNRGQETQYF,TGTGCCAGCAGCCCGAATCGCGGCCAGGAGACCCAGTACTTC
TRBJ2-1,TRBV19,many,TRBD2,CASTRGGRTYNEQFF,TGTGCCAGTACCCGCGGGGGTCGAACCTACAATGAGCAGTTCTTC
TRBJ2-1,TRBV7-9,NA,NA,CASSLTPGRSAYNEQFF,TGTGCCAGCAGCTTAACGCCGGGAAGATCGGCCTACAATGAGCAGTTCTTC
TRBJ2-3,TRBV7-9,many,TRBD2,CASSSTLRPGLAGADTQYF,TGTGCCAGCAGCTCGACACTGCGTCCGGGACTAGCGGGGGCAGATACGCAGTATTTT
TRBJ1-3,TRBV7-3,NA,TRBD1,CASSVTGGSENTIYF,TGTGCCAGTAGCGTTACAGGGGGATCTGAAAACACCATATATTTT
TRBJ2-3,TRBV11-3,NA,NA,CASSLGLGERDTQYF,TGTGCCAGCAGCTTAGGCCTGGGGGAGCGGGATACGCAGTATTTT
TRBJ2-4,TRBV7-9,few,NA,CASSQQGSKAKNIQYF,TGTGCCAGCAGCCAACAAGGATCGAAAGCCAAAAACATTCAGTACTTC